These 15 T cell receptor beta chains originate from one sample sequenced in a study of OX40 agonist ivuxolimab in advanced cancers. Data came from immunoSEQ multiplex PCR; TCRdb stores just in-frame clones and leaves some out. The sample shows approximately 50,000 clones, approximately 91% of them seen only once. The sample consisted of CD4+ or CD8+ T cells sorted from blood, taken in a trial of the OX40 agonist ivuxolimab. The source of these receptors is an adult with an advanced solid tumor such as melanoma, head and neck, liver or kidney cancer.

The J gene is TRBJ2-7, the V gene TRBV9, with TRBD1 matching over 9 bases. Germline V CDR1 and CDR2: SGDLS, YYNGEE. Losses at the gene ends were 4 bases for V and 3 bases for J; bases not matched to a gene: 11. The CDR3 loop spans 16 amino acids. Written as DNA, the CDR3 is TGTGCCAGCAGCCCCCGCCTTACAGGGGGCCTCTACGAGCAGTACTTC. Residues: CASSPRLTGGLYEQYF. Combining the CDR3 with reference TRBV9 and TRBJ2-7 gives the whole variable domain DSGVTQTPKHLITATGQRVTLRCSPRSGDLSVYWYQQSLDQGLQFLIQYYNGEERAKGNILERFSAQQFPDLHSELNLSSLELGDSALYFCASSPRLTGGLYEQYFGPGTRLTVT.

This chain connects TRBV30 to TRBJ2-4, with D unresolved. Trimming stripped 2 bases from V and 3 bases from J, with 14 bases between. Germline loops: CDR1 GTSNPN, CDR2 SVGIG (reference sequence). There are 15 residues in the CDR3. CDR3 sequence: CAWSRAHRSKNIQYF. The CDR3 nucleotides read TGTGCCTGGAGTCGGGCTCACCGTAGCAAAAACATTCAGTACTTC.

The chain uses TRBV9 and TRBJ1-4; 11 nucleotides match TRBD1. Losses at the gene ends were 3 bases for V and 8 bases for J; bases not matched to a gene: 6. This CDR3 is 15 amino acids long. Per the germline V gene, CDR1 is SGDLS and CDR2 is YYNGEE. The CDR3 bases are TGTGCCAGCAGCGAGGGACAGGGGGATCGAGAAAAACTGTTTTTT. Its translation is CASSEGQGDREKLFF.

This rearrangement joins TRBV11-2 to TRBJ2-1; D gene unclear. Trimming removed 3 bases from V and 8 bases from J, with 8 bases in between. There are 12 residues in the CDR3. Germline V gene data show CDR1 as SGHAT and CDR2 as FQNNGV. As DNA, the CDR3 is TGTGCCAGCAGCTTTGATGGAGATGAGCAGTTCTTC. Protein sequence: CASSFDGDEQFF.

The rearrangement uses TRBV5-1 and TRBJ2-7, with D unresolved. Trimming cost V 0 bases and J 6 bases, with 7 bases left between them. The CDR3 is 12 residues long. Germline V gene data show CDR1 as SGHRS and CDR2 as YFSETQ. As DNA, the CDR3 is TGCGCCAGCAGCTTGGTTCTGGGCGAGCAGTACTTC. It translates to CASSLVLGEQYF.

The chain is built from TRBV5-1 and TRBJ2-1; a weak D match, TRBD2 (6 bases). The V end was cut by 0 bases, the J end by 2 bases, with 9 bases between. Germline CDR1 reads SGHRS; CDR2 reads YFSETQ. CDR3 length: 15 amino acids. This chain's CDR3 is CASSLVAETYNEQFF. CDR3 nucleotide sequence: TGCGCCAGCAGCTTGGTAGCGGAAACCTACAATGAGCAGTTCTTC.

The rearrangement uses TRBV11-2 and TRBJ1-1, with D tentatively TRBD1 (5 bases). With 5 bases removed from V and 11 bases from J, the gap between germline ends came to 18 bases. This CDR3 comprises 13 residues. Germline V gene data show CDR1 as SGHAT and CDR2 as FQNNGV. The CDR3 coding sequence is TGTGCCAGCAGCCCCCCATTACCGTCAGGGGCTTTCTTT. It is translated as CASSPPLPSGAFF.

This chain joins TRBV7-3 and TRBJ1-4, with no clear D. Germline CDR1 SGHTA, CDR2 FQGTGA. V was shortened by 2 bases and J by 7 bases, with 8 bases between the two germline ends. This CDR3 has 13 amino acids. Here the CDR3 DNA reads TGTGCCAGCAGCTTATCAGTTGGTGAAAAACTGTTTTTT. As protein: CASSLSVGEKLFF.

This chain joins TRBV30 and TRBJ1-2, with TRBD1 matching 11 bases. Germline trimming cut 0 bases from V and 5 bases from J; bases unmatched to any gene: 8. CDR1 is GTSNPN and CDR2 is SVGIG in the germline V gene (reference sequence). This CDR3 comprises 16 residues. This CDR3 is CAWSVLGQGATYGYTF. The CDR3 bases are TGTGCCTGGAGTGTCCTTGGACAGGGGGCGACGTATGGCTACACCTTC.

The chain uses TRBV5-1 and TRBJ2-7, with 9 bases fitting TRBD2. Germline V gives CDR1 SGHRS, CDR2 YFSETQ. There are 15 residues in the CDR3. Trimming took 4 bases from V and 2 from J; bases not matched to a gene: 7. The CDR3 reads CASSPGTSFAYEQYF. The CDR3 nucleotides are TGCGCCAGCAGCCCCGGGACTAGCTTCGCCTACGAGCAGTACTTC. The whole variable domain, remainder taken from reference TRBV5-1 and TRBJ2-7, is KAGVTQTPRYLIKTRGQQVTLSCSPISGHRSVSWYQQTPGQGLQFLFEYFSETQRNKGNFPGRFSGRQFSNSRSEMNVSTLELGDSALYLCASSPGTSFAYEQYFGPGTRLTVT.

CDR3 loop: CSAGGRLNQPQHF. The CDR3 bases are TGCAGCGCCGGAGGGCGGCTCAATCAGCCCCAGCATTTT. The gene calls are TRBV29-1 and TRBJ1-5, with D unclear. Germline V gives CDR1 SQVTM, CDR2 ANQGSEA. Trimming shortened V by 7 bases and J by 3 bases, and 13 bases separated the two germline ends. The CDR3 runs 13 residues.

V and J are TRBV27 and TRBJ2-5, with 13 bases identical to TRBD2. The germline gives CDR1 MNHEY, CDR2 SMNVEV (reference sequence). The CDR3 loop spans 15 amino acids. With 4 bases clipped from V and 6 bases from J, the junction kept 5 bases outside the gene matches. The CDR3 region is CASSSRTSGRQTQYF. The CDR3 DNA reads TGTGCCAGCAGTTCAAGGACTAGCGGGAGACAGACCCAGTACTTC.

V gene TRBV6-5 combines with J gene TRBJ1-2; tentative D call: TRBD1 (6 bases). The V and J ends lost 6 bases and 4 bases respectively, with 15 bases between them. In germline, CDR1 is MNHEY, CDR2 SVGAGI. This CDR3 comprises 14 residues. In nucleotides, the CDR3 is TGTGCCAGCAGGGTTACAGGGTCTGGCTATGGCTACACCTTC. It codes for CASRVTGSGYGYTF.

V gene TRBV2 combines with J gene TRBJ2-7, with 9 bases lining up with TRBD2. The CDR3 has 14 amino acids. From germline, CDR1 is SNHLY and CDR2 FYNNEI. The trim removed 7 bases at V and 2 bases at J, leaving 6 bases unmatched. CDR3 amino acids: CASKTGLATYEQYF. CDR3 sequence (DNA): TGTGCCAGCAAAACCGGACTAGCGACCTACGAGCAGTACTTC.

The CDR3 DNA follows: TGTGCCATCCAGAAGACGGTGAACACTGAAGCTTTCTTT. This translates into CAIQKTVNTEAFF. The chain is built from TRBV10-3 and TRBJ1-1; no firm D call. The CDR3 loop spans 13 amino acids. The V gene lost 8 bases and the J gene lost 0 bases, with 10 bases spanning the gap. Germline CDR1 ENHRY, CDR2 SYGVKD.